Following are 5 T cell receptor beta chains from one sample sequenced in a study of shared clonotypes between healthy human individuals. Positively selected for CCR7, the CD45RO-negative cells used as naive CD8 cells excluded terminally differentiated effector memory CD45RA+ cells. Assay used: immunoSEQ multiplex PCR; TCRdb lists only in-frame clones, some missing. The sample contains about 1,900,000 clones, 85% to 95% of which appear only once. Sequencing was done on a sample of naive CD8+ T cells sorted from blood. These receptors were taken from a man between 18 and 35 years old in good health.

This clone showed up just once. This chain's CDR3 is CAITEGGVEQYF. CDR3 DNA: TGTGCCATCACCGAGGGGGGGGTCGAGCAGTACTTC. The V and J genes are TRBV10-3 and TRBJ2-7; weak D call: TRBD2 (7 bases). Trimming took off 7 bases at V and 6 bases at J, with 13 bases between the two ends. This CDR3 has 12 amino acids. Germline V gene data show CDR1 as ENHRY and CDR2 as SYGVKD.

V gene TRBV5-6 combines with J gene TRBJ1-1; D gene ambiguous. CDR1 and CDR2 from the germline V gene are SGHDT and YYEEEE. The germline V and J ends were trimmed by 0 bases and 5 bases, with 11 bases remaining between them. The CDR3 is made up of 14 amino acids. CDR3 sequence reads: CASSLGLGWTEAFF. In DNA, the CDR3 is TGTGCCAGCAGCTTGGGTTTAGGGTGGACTGAAGCTTTCTTT.

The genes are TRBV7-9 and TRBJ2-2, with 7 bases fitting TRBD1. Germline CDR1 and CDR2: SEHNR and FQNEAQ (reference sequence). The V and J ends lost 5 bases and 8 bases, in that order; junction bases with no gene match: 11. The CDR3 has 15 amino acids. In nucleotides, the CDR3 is TGTGCCAGCAGCCCGCCGGGACAGTCAGTGGGGGAGCTGTTTTTT. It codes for CASSPPGQSVGELFF.

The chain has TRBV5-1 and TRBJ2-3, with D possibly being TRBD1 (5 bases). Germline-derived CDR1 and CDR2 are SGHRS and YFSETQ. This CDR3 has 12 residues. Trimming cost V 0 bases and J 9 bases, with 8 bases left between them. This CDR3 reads CASSLEGLTQYF. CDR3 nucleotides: TGCGCCAGCAGCTTGGAGGGGCTGACGCAGTATTTT.

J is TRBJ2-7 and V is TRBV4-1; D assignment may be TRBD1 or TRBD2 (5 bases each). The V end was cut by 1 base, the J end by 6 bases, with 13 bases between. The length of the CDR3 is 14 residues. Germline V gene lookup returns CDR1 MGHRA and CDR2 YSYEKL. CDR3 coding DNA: TGCGCCAGCAGCCAAGTTGGGGGAGCTGGCGAGCAGTACTTC. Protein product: CASSQVGGAGEQYF.